Shown below are 12 T cell receptor beta chains from a single sample sequenced in a study of CD8+ T cells in alopecia areata. Regarding treatment: oral pan-JAK inhibitor, 5-10 mg twice daily. RNA, once extracted, was reverse transcribed into cDNA for use as the sequencing template. Sequenced by immunoSEQ multiplex PCR; TCRdb stores in-frame clones only, minus some. This repertoire shows more than 110,000 clones, approximately 85% found once; its top ten account for 25%. The starting material was CD8+ T cells sorted from blood, obtained at week 4, from a patient treated with tofacitinib. These receptors were obtained from a human donor with alopecia areata.

This sequence joins TRBV7-9 and TRBJ2-7; D unresolved. Trimming stripped 0 bases from V and 0 bases from J, with 9 bases between. Germline lookup yields CDR1 SEHNR and CDR2 FQNEAQ (reference sequence). The CDR3 totals 15 residues. DNA for the CDR3: TGTGCCAGCAGCTTAGCGGCGGTTAGCTCCTACGAGCAGTACTTC. Translated, it gives CASSLAAVSSYEQYF.

This chain uses TRBV7-9 with TRBJ2-5; possible D gene TRBD1, 5 bases. The J call is doubtful: the DNA matches TRBJ2-7 better. CDR1 and CDR2 from the germline V gene are SEHNR and FQNEAQ (reference sequence). This CDR3 is built from 13 residues. The CDR3 DNA sequence: TGTGCCAGCAGCCGGACACCCTCCTACGAGCAGTACTTC. Translation: CASSRTPSYEQYF.

The V call is TRBV5-1, the J call TRBJ2-1; possibly TRBD2 for D (5 bases). Trimming shortened V by 4 bases and J by 4 bases, and 18 bases separated the two germline ends. This CDR3 region has 16 residues. Germline loops: CDR1 SGHRS, CDR2 YFSETQ. CDR3 nucleotides: TGCGCCAGCAGCCCGGCTGAGGGTCCTACTTACAATGAGCAGTTCTTC. Translated, it gives CASSPAEGPTYNEQFF.

V usage is TRBV5-1 and J usage is TRBJ2-7; 7 nucleotides match TRBD1. Germline V gene data show CDR1 as SGHRS and CDR2 as YFSETQ. The CDR3 sequence is 15 residues long. Unmatched junction bases numbered 8, after V lost 0 bases and J lost 5 bases. The CDR3 reads CASSLGQGDYNEQYF. CDR3 bases: TGCGCCAGCAGCTTGGGACAGGGAGACTACAACGAGCAGTACTTC.

V and J are TRBV14 and TRBJ2-1; perhaps TRBD1 as D (6 bases). The CDR3 is 15 residues long. Germline-derived CDR1 and CDR2 are SGHDN and FVKESK. Trimming stripped 1 base from V and 5 bases from J, with 12 bases between. CDR3 residues: CASSQVSRGDNEQFF. CDR3 in DNA: TGTGCCAGCAGCCAAGTAAGCAGGGGTGACAATGAGCAGTTCTTC.

With regard to this clone: A read error may produce the germline difference seen at one junction end. V and J are TRBV7-8 and TRBJ1-5; TRBD1 is a possible D gene (6 bases). The CDR3 spans 15 residues. The germline gives CDR1 SGHVS, CDR2 FQNEAQ. CDR3 DNA sequence: TGTGCCAGCAGCGTAGCACTGGACAGAAATCAGCCCCAGCATTTT. Translating gives CASSVALDRNQPQHF. Full variable domain (missing parts from reference TRBV7-8 and TRBJ1-5): GAGVSQSPRYKVAKRGQDVALRCDPISGHVSLFWYQQALGQGPEFLTYFQNEAQLDKSGLPSDRFFAERPEGSVSTLKIQRTQQEDSAVYLCASSVALDRNQPQHFGDGTRLSIL.

The chain carries TRBV4-1 and TRBJ2-1; TRBD1 matches at 12 bases. The CDR3 consists of 16 residues. The germline V gene has CDR1 MGHRA and CDR2 YSYEKL. V gave up 2 bases and J gave up 15 bases; unmatched junction bases: 14. This CDR3 is CASSQPGQGAWDLTFF. The CDR3 DNA is TGCGCCAGCAGCCAACCGGGACAGGGGGCCTGGGACCTGACGTTCTTC.

The chain uses TRBV14 and TRBJ2-4, with D possibly called TRBD1 or TRBD2 (5 bases each). V gave up 3 bases and J gave up 15 bases, with 15 bases separating them. CDR1 is SGHDN and CDR2 is FVKESK in the germline V gene. The CDR3 is made up of 12 amino acids. The CDR3 DNA follows: TGTGCCAGCAGCCAGGGGGTGGTCCCTTGGTACTTC. Translated: CASSQGVVPWYF.

This clone was observed a few times. CDR3 coding DNA: TGCAGCGTTGAAGATAGCCGGGACAGGTCGTCGTGGTCCTACAATGAGCAGTTCTTC. It codes for CSVEDSRDRSSWSYNEQFF. V gene TRBV29-1 combines with J gene TRBJ2-1, with 8 bases identical to TRBD1. The length of the CDR3 is 19 residues. Germline lookup yields CDR1 SQVTM and CDR2 ANQGSEA. Unmatched junction bases numbered 14, after V lost 0 bases and J lost 1 base.

This chain joins TRBV11-2 and TRBJ2-7; 8 bases are shared with TRBD2. The J segment lost 7 bases and the V segment lost 3 bases, leaving 5 bases of the junction unmatched. The V gene's germline CDR1 is SGHAT and CDR2 FQNNGV. The CDR3 sequence is 13 residues long. The CDR3 loop reads CASSFGLAGEQYF. In DNA, the CDR3 is TGTGCCAGCAGCTTTGGACTAGCTGGAGAGCAGTACTTC.

The chain combines TRBV7-9 with TRBJ2-5; 8 bases line up with TRBD1. Trimming took 5 bases from V and 4 from J; bases not matched to a gene: 21. Germline lookup yields CDR1 SEHNR and CDR2 FQNEAQ (reference sequence). The CDR3 consists of 19 residues. The CDR3 is CASSRIGGQGLVDSETQYF. Here the CDR3 DNA reads TGTGCCAGCAGCAGGATAGGAGGACAGGGTCTTGTCGATTCAGAGACCCAGTACTTC.

The V call is TRBV4-1, the J call TRBJ1-6, with D possibly TRBD1 on 5 matching bases. Trimming stripped 2 bases from V and 11 bases from J, with 16 bases between. CDR1 is MGHRA, CDR2 YSYEKL, per germline. The CDR3 runs to 15 residues. In DNA form, the CDR3 reads TGCGCCAGCAGCCAAATCCAGGGAGGAGAGACACCCCTCCACTTT. This codes for CASSQIQGGETPLHF.